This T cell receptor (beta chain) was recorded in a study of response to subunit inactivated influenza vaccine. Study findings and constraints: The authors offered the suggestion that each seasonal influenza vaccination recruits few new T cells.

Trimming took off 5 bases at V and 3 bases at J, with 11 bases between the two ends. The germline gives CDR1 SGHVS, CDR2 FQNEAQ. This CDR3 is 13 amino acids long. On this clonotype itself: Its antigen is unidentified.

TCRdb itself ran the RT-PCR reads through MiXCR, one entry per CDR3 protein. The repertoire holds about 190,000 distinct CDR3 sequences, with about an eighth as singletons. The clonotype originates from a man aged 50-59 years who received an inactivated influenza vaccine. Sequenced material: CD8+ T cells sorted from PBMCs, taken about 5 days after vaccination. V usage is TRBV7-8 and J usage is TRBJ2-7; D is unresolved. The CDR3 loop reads CASSPTTNYEQYF. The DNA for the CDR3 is TGTGCCAGCAGCCCGACAACCAACTACGAGCAGTACTTC.